Listed here are 21 T cell receptor beta chains from one sample, sequenced in a study of OX40 agonist ivuxolimab in advanced cancers. The protocol was immunoSEQ multiplex PCR, while the TCRdb copy is restricted to in-frame clones and leaves out a portion. The sample includes about 69,000 clones, nearly 90% of them seen just once. The sample here was CD4+ or CD8+ T cells sorted from blood, taken in a trial of the OX40 agonist ivuxolimab. Receptors were obtained from an adult with an advanced solid tumor such as melanoma, head and neck, liver or kidney cancer.

CDR3 sequence reads: CASSLTSGDTQYF. The CDR3 DNA is TGTGCCAGCAGCTTGACTAGCGGAGATACGCAGTATTTT. The rearrangement uses TRBV13 and TRBJ2-3; TRBD2 matches 9 bases. The CDR3 runs to 13 residues. Germline values: CDR1 PRHDT, CDR2 FYEKMQ (reference sequence). V trimming: 3 bases; J trimming: 5 bases; junction bases outside the gene matches: 0. The full variable domain, rest sourced from reference TRBV13 and TRBJ2-3, is AAGVIQSPRHLIKEKRETATLKCYPIPRHDTVYWYQQGPGQDPQFLISFYEKMQSDKGSIPDRFSAQQFSDYHSELNMSSLELGDSALYFCASSLTSGDTQYFGPGTRLTVL.

The chain combines TRBV5-1 with TRBJ2-3; D is uncertain. There are 12 residues in the CDR3. The V end was cut by 0 bases, the J end by 6 bases, with 5 bases between. CDR1 is SGHRS, CDR2 YFSETQ, per germline. The CDR3 protein is CASSLEVDTQYF. CDR3 DNA: TGCGCCAGCAGCTTGGAAGTGGATACGCAGTATTTT.

The gene calls are TRBV7-3 and TRBJ2-3; 7 nucleotides line up with TRBD1. V was clipped by 3 bases and J by 6 bases; unmatched bases: 9. Germline CDR1 SGHTA, CDR2 FQGTGA. The CDR3 has 15 amino acids. In nucleotides, the CDR3 is TGTGCCAGCAGCTTCAAGGGACAGAATAGCGATACGCAGTATTTT. As protein: CASSFKGQNSDTQYF.

This sequence joins TRBV18 and TRBJ2-1; D is unclear. This CDR3 contains 16 residues. CDR1 KGHSH and CDR2 LQKENI come from the germline V gene. The germline V and J ends were trimmed by 2 bases and 7 bases, with 18 bases remaining between them. The CDR3 region is CASSPFADHSVNEQFF. In DNA form, the CDR3 reads TGTGCCAGCTCACCATTTGCGGACCACTCGGTGAATGAGCAGTTCTTC.

The rearrangement uses TRBV30 and TRBJ2-4, with D uncertain. Trimming shortened V by 3 bases and J by 0 bases, and 15 bases separated the two germline ends. From germline, CDR1 is GTSNPN and CDR2 SVGIG (reference sequence). The CDR3 spans 16 residues. The CDR3 DNA is TGTGCCTGGAGCGCCCGTAATGCTCTAGCCAAAAACATTCAGTACTTC. This translates into CAWSARNALAKNIQYF.

This chain links TRBV25-1 with TRBJ2-3; unclear D gene. CDR1 is MGHDK and CDR2 is SYGVNS in the germline V gene. V was clipped by 2 bases and J by 3 bases, with 9 bases between them. This CDR3 has 14 amino acids. CDR3 nucleotides: TGTGCCAGCAGTGAAGAGACGGTTACAGATACGCAGTATTTT. It encodes CASSEETVTDTQYF. Using reference TRBV25-1 and TRBJ2-3 for the parts outside the CDR3, the full variable domain is EADIYQTPRYLVIGTGKKITLECSQTMGHDKMYWYQQDPGMELHLIHYSYGVNSTEKGDLSSESTVSRIRTEHFPLTLESARPSHTSQYLCASSEETVTDTQYFGPGTRLTVL.

This chain joins TRBV5-8 and TRBJ2-7, with D uncertain. Trimming cost V 4 bases and J 7 bases, with 12 bases left between them. The CDR3 is 12 amino acids. Germline lookup yields CDR1 SGHTS and CDR2 YDEGEE. The chain's CDR3 is CASSLARREQYF. For the CDR3, the DNA is TGTGCCAGCAGCCTTGCCCGGCGTGAGCAGTACTTC.

The chain is built from TRBV15 and TRBJ2-1; D gene ambiguous. The V end was cut by 0 bases, the J end by 8 bases, with 8 bases between. This CDR3 contains 13 residues. Germline assignment: CDR1 LNHNV and CDR2 YYDKDF (reference sequence). The chain's CDR3 is CATSRDKSYEQFF. The CDR3 DNA is TGTGCCACCAGCAGAGATAAAAGTTATGAGCAGTTCTTC.

The genes are TRBV18 and TRBJ2-2; 9 bases are a match to TRBD1. The CDR3 is made up of 17 amino acids. CDR1 KGHSH and CDR2 LQKENI come from the germline V gene. V shed 5 bases, J shed 2 bases, and the junction held 9 bases outside the gene matches. Here the CDR3 DNA reads TGTGCCAGCTCAGAACAGGGGGCATCATCAAACACCGGGGAGCTGTTTTTT. It yields the protein CASSEQGASSNTGELFF. Full variable domain (missing parts from reference TRBV18 and TRBJ2-2): NAGVMQNPRHLVRRRGQEARLRCSPMKGHSHVYWYRQLPEEGLKFMVYLQKENIIDESGMPKERFSAEFPKEGPSILRIQQVVRGDSAAYFCASSEQGASSNTGELFFGEGSRLTVL.

This clone was seen a few times. The identical CDR3 is also encoded by other nucleotide sequences in the sample. This rearrangement joins TRBV20-1 to TRBJ1-3; no firm D call. Germline V gene data show CDR1 as DFQATT and CDR2 as SNEGSKA (reference sequence). The CDR3 length is 11 residues. The V gene lost 2 bases and the J gene lost 1 base, with 0 bases spanning the gap. The CDR3 is CSARSGNTIYF. The CDR3 DNA is TGCAGTGCTAGATCTGGAAACACCATATATTTT.

The chain couples TRBV5-1 to TRBJ2-5; a possible D gene is TRBD1 (6 bases). This CDR3 is 15 amino acids long. Germline CDR1 SGHRS, CDR2 YFSETQ. V lost 6 bases and J 5 bases, leaving 20 bases between the germline ends. The CDR3 DNA sequence: TGCGCCAGCAAGGTAACCGTGGGGGCTGTGGAGACCCAGTACTTC. Residues: CASKVTVGAVETQYF.

This chain joins TRBV14 and TRBJ2-5, with 12 bases that match TRBD1. The end of the DNA fits TRBJ2-7 better, so the J call may be wrong. Germline V gene data show CDR1 as SGHDN and CDR2 as FVKESK. The CDR3 contains 15 residues. The CDR3 here is CASSPLGQGAHEQYF. The CDR3 bases are TGTGCCAGCAGTCCCTTGGGACAGGGGGCCCACGAGCAGTACTTC.

The chain is built from TRBV7-2 and TRBJ1-2; 7 nucleotides line up with TRBD1. The CDR3 has 15 residues. Germline loops: CDR1 SGHTA, CDR2 FQGNSA. The V and J ends lost 1 base and 3 bases, in that order; junction bases with no gene match: 5. CDR3 nucleotides: TGTGCCAGCAGCTTAGAGTCAGGGGGGGACTATGGCTACACCTTC. Protein: CASSLESGGDYGYTF.

J is TRBJ2-1 and V is TRBV19, with unresolved D. The length of the CDR3 is 11 residues. V was cut by 11 bases and J by 8 bases, with 13 bases left in between. The germline V gene has CDR1 LNHDA and CDR2 SQIVND (reference sequence). This CDR3 is CARIPDDEQFF. The CDR3 bases are TGTGCCCGAATTCCGGACGATGAGCAGTTCTTC. The variable domain in full, with the rest retrieved from reference TRBV19 and TRBJ2-1, is DGGITQSPKYLFRKEGQNVTLSCEQNLNHDAMYWYRQDPGQGLRLIYYSQIVNDFQKGDIAEGYSVSREKKESFPLTVTSAQKNPTAFYLCARIPDDEQFFGPGTRLTVL.

CDR3 protein: CAWNYGEKLFF. CDR3 bases: TGTGCCTGGAACTACGGGGAAAAACTGTTTTTT. This rearrangement joins TRBV30 to TRBJ1-4; D is unclear. V shed 4 bases and J shed 8 bases, with 8 bases lying between them. CDR1 is GTSNPN, CDR2 SVGIG, per germline (reference sequence). The CDR3 has 11 amino acids.

The genes are TRBV6-6 and TRBJ1-5; TRBD1 is a possible D gene (6 bases). Germline V lookup: CDR1 MNHNY, CDR2 SVGAGI (reference sequence). The germline V and J ends were trimmed by 6 bases and 0 bases, with 12 bases remaining between them. The CDR3 has 15 residues. The CDR3 region is CASSAPTGSNQPQHF. CDR3 nucleotides: TGTGCCAGCAGCGCACCGACAGGTAGCAATCAGCCCCAGCATTTT.

This clone was seen only once. The chain joins TRBV5-1 to TRBJ2-2, with TRBD2 matching 9 bases. CDR1 SGHRS and CDR2 YFSETQ come from the germline V gene. Trimming took 7 bases from V and 0 from J; bases not matched to a gene: 10. The CDR3 consists of 17 residues. The chain's CDR3 is CASAPPSSGTNTGELFF. CDR3 DNA: TGCGCCAGCGCCCCACCTTCTAGCGGGACGAACACCGGGGAGCTGTTTTTT. Using reference TRBV5-1 and TRBJ2-2 for the parts outside the CDR3, the full variable domain is KAGVTQTPRYLIKTRGQQVTLSCSPISGHRSVSWYQQTPGQGLQFLFEYFSETQRNKGNFPGRFSGRQFSNSRSEMNVSTLELGDSALYLCASAPPSSGTNTGELFFGEGSRLTVL.

The CDR3 coding sequence is TGTGCCAGCTCCGGACAGGGCTACGAGCAGTACTTC. It specifies CASSGQGYEQYF. J is TRBJ2-7 and V is TRBV6-6; 8 bases are a match to TRBD1. The CDR3 contains 12 residues. The germline V gene encodes CDR1 MNHNY and CDR2 SVGAGI (reference sequence). With 8 bases clipped from V and 3 bases from J, the junction kept 3 bases outside the gene matches.

DNA of the CDR3: TGTGCCAGCAGTGGCCTCAGCTACGAGCAGTACTTC. It specifies CASSGLSYEQYF. The rearrangement joins TRBV2 to TRBJ2-7, with D hard to call. CDR1 SNHLY and CDR2 FYNNEI come from the germline V gene. The CDR3 is made up of 12 amino acids. The V gene lost 4 bases and the J gene lost 3 bases, with 7 bases spanning the gap.

This clone has a single count. The J gene is TRBJ2-7, the V gene TRBV30, with 7 bases fitting TRBD1. V was clipped by 5 bases and J by 1 base; unmatched bases: 8. The CDR3 spans 14 residues. Germline V gene lookup returns CDR1 GTSNPN and CDR2 SVGIG (reference sequence). The CDR3 here is CAWDPGQTSYEQYF. The CDR3 region has the DNA TGTGCCTGGGACCCGGGACAGACATCCTACGAGCAGTACTTC.

Here the CDR3 reads CASSVGRGQTQYF. CDR3 in DNA: TGTGCCAGCAGCGTAGGAAGGGGCCAGACCCAGTACTTC. This chain joins TRBV9 and TRBJ2-5; the D gene is possibly TRBD1 (5 bases). Trimming stripped 0 bases from V and 6 bases from J, with 9 bases between. CDR3 length equals 13 residues. Germline values: CDR1 SGDLS, CDR2 YYNGEE.